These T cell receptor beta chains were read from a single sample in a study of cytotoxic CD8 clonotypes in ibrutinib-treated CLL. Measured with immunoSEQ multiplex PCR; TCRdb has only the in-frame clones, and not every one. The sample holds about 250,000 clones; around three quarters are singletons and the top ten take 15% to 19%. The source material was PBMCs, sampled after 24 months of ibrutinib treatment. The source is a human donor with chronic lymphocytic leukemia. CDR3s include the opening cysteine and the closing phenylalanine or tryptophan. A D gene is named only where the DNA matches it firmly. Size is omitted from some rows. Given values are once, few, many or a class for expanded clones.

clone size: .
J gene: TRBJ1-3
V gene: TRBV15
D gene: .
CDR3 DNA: TGTGCCACCAGCCCGGGCAGAAGGGGGAACACCATATATTTT
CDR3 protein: CATSPGRRGNTIYF

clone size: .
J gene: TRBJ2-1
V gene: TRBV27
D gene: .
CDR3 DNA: TGTGCCAGCAGTATAAAACTAGATTCCTACAATGAGCAGTTCTTC
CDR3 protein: CASSIKLDSYNEQFF

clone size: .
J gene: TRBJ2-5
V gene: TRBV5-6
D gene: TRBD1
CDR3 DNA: TGTGCCAGCAGGCGGGACAGGGGTGAGACCCAGTACTTC
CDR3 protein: CASRRDRGETQYF

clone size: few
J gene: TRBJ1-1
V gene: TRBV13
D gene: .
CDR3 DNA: TGTGCCAGCAGCCGACAGTTGAACACTGAAGCTTTCTTT
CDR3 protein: CASSRQLNTEAFF

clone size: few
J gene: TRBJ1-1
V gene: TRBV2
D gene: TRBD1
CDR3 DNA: TGTGCCAGCAGTGGACAGGGTGTCACTGAAGCTTTCTTT
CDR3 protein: CASSGQGVTEAFF

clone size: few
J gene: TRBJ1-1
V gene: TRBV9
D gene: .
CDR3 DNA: TGTGCCAGCAGCGGCACAGCGAACACTGAAGCTTTCTTT
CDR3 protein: CASSGTANTEAFF

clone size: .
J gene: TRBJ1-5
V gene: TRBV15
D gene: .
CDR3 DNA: TGTGCCACCAGCAGGAACGAGGAGGGTAGGGAGCCCCAGCATTTT
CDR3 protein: CATSRNEEGREPQHF

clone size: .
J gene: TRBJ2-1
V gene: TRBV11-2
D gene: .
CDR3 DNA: TGTGCCAGCAGCTTGGCAGGACTTTCCTACAATGAGCAGTTCTTC
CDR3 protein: CASSLAGLSYNEQFF

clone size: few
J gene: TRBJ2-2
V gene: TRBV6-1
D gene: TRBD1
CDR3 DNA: TGTGCCAGCAGTAACCGGGACAGATACACCGGGGAGCTGTTTTTT
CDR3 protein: CASSNRDRYTGELFF

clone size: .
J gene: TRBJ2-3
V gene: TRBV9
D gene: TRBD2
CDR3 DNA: TGTGCCAGCAATAGCGGGACTAGCACAGATACGCAGTATTTT
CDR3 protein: CASNSGTSTDTQYF

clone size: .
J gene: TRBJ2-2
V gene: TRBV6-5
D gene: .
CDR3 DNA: TGTGCCAGCAGTTCACAGACAGAGACGTGGGCCGGGGAGCTGTTTTTT
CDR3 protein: CASSSQTETWAGELFF

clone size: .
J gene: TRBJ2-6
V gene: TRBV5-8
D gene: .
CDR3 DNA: TGTGCCAGCAGCTTGGCACAGGGCTACACTGGGGCCAACGTCCTGACTTTC
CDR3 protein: CASSLAQGYTGANVLTF

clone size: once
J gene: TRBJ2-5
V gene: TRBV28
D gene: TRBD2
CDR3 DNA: TGTGCCAGCACCCCTGGGTCGGCGGGAGAAGAGACCCAGTACTTC
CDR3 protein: CASTPGSAGEETQYF